This T cell receptor beta chain derives from a study of cytomegalovirus exposure and HLA in healthy donors. The study, taken as a whole, reports: Associated with cytomegalovirus, according to the listing, were 164 TCR beta chains.

V was shortened by 5 bases and J by 7 bases, with 15 bases between the two germline ends. Germline-derived CDR1 and CDR2 are SNHLY and FYNNEI. This CDR3 is built from 14 residues. On this clone: Its target is not known.

60 Vbeta and 13 Jbeta primers were used in PCR. Sequenced by immunoSEQ multiplex PCR; TCRdb stores in-frame clones only, minus some. The data show 180,000 or so clones, with over 60% seen just once and less than 2.5% held by the top ten. Sequencing was done on a sample of PBMCs. The origin of this receptor is a woman in her 50s in good health and CMV-seronegative. The chain combines TRBV2 with TRBJ2-1; D possibly corresponds to TRBD2 (5 bases). The CDR3 coding sequence is TGTGCCAGCAGTTACTCGCGGCTAGCTAATGAGCAGTTCTTC. Encoded protein: CASSYSRLANEQFF.